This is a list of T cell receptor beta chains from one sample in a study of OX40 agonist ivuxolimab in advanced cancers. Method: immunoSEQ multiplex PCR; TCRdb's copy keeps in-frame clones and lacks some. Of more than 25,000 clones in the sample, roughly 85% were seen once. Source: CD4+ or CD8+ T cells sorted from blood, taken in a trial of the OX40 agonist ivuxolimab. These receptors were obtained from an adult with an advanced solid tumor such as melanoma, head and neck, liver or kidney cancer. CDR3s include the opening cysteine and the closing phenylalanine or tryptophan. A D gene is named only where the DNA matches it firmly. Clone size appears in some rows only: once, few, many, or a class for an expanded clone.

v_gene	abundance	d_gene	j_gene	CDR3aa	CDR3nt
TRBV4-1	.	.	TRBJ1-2	CASSQAGEAGYTF	TGCGCCAGCAGCCAAGCGGGGGAGGCTGGCTACACCTTC
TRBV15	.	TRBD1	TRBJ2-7	CATSRGGQESSYEQYF	TGTGCCACCAGCAGAGGGGGACAGGAGAGCTCCTACGAGCAGTACTTC
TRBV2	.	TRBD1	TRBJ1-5	CASRGQGVRQPQHF	TGTGCCAGCAGAGGACAGGGGGTCCGCCAGCCCCAGCATTTT
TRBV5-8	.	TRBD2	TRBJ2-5	CASSFGAIASGGETQYF	TGTGCCAGCAGCTTCGGTGCGATAGCGAGCGGGGGAGAGACCCAGTACTTC
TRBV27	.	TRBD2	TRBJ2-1	CASSLQTSPNDNEQFF	TGTGCCAGCAGTTTGCAGACTAGCCCAAATGACAATGAGCAGTTCTTC
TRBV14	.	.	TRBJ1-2	CASSQERRGAPYGYTF	TGTGCCAGCAGCCAAGAACGGCGCGGAGCCCCCTATGGCTACACCTTC
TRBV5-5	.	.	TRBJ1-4	CASSPTGVNEKLFF	TGTGCCAGCAGCCCGACAGGAGTCAATGAAAAACTGTTTTTT
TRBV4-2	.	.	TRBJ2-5	CASSQTGEETQYF	TGTGCCAGCAGCCAGACCGGGGAAGAGACCCAGTACTTC
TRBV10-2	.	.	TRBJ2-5	CASSVTGTQETQYF	TGCGCCAGCAGTGTAACAGGGACCCAAGAGACCCAGTACTTC
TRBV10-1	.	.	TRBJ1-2	CASSESRAGTYGYTF	TGCGCCAGCAGTGAGTCGAGGGCAGGGACCTATGGCTACACCTTC
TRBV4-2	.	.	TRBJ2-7	CASSQVGLSDYSYEQYF	TGTGCCAGCAGCCAAGTAGGTTTGAGCGATTACTCCTACGAGCAGTACTTC
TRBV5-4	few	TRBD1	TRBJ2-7	CASSLEGGRAFGEQYF	TGTGCCAGCAGCTTGGAAGGGGGCCGTGCATTCGGGGAGCAGTACTTC
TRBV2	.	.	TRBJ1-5	CASSGWQRAIGNQPQHF	TGTGCCAGCAGTGGATGGCAGCGAGCTATAGGCAATCAGCCCCAGCATTTT
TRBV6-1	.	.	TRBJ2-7	CASGGNGVYEQYF	TGTGCCAGCGGGGGTAATGGAGTATACGAGCAGTACTTC
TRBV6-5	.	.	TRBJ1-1	CASSYNSKNEAFF	TGTGCCAGCAGTTACAACAGTAAAAATGAAGCTTTCTTT
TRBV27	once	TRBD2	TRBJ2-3	CASSLVPSGGPADTQYF	TGTGCCAGCAGTTTAGTGCCTAGCGGGGGGCCCGCAGATACGCAGTATTTT
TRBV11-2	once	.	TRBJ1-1	CASSLDVGGNTEAFF	TGTGCCAGCAGCTTAGACGTCGGTGGGAACACTGAAGCTTTCTTT
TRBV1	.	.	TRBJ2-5	CTSSQELSPSGSRETQYF	TGCACCAGCAGCCAAGAATTGTCGCCGAGTGGTAGCAGAGAGACCCAGTACTTC
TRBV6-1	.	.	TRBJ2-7	CASSPRGDLYEQYF	TGTGCCAGCAGCCCGCGGGGAGACCTCTACGAGCAGTACTTC
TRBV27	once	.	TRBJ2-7	CASSLTGAYEQYF	TGTGCCAGCAGTTTGACAGGCGCCTACGAGCAGTACTTC
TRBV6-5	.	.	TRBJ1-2	CASRHPMGPYGYTF	TGTGCCAGCAGGCACCCGATGGGACCCTATGGCTACACCTTC
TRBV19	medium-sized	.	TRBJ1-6	CASSSLVGNSPLHF	TGTGCCAGTAGCAGCCTGGTAGGGAATTCACCCCTCCACTTT
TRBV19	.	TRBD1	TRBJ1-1	CASSIDPGQVMNTEAFF	TGTGCCAGTAGTATAGATCCGGGACAGGTCATGAACACTGAAGCTTTCTTT
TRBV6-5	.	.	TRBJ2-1	CASTNGQNYNEQFF	TGTGCCAGCACTAACGGGCAGAACTACAATGAGCAGTTCTTC
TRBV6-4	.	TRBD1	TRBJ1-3	CASSDPETGGSGNTIYF	TGTGCCAGCAGTGACCCAGAAACAGGGGGTAGTGGAAACACCATATATTTT
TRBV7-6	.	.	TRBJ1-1	CASSSGTANTEAFF	TGTGCCAGCAGCTCCGGGACGGCGAACACTGAAGCTTTCTTT
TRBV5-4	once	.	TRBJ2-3	CASSLARGEGTDTQYF	TGTGCCAGCAGTCTCGCCAGGGGGGAGGGCACAGATACGCAGTATTTT
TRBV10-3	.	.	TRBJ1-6	CAISEARSPSALHF	TGTGCCATCAGTGAGGCCCGATCCCCTTCGGCCCTCCACTTT
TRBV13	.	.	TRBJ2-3	CASSQGWDTQYF	TGTGCCAGCAGCCAGGGGTGGGATACGCAGTATTTT
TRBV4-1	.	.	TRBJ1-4	CASSPRAPSDVNEKLFF	TGCGCCAGCAGCCCCCGAGCCCCCTCCGATGTTAATGAAAAACTGTTTTTT
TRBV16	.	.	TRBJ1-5	CASSQGGNSNQPQHF	TGTGCCAGCAGCCAGGGGGGGAATAGCAATCAGCCCCAGCATTTT
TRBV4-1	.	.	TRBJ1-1	CASSQVQGSMNTEAFF	TGCGCCAGCAGCCAAGTACAGGGTAGCATGAACACTGAAGCTTTCTTT
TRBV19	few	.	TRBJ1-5	CASSIGGEQPQHF	TGTGCCAGTAGTATCGGAGGGGAACAGCCCCAGCATTTT
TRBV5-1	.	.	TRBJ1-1	CASSLGYVNTEAFF	TGCGCCAGCAGCTTAGGCTATGTGAACACTGAAGCTTTCTTT
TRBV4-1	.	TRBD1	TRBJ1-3	CASSQVGWTGGNTIYF	TGCGCCAGCAGCCAAGTTGGGTGGACAGGGGGAAACACCATATATTTT
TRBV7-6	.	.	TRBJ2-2	CASSLGQGGAGELFF	TGTGCCAGCAGCTTAGGCCAAGGAGGTGCCGGGGAGCTGTTTTTT
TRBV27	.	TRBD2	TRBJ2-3	CASSSSTSGGTDTQYF	TGTGCCAGCAGTTCGTCGACTAGCGGGGGCACAGATACGCAGTATTTT
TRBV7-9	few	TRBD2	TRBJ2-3	CASSSYAGTRADTQYF	TGTGCCAGCAGCTCTTACGCCGGGACTAGGGCAGATACGCAGTATTTT
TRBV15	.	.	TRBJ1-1	CATSRGKGRGNTEAFF	TGTGCCACCAGCAGAGGAAAAGGCAGAGGGAACACTGAAGCTTTCTTT
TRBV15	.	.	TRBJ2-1	CATSANRAVGYNEQFF	TGTGCCACCAGCGCCAACAGGGCGGTGGGCTACAATGAGCAGTTCTTC
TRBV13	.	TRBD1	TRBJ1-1	CASSLGQTMNTEAFF	TGTGCCAGCAGCCTGGGACAGACCATGAACACTGAAGCTTTCTTT
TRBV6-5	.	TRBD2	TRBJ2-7	CASSYGLAGYEQYF	TGTGCCAGCAGTTACGGGCTAGCGGGTTACGAGCAGTACTTC
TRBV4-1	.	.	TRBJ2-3	CASSSWGTDTQYF	TGCGCCAGCAGCTCCTGGGGTACAGATACGCAGTATTTT
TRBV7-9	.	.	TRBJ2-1	CASSPGYNEQFF	TGTGCCAGCAGCCCCGGTTACAATGAGCAGTTCTTC
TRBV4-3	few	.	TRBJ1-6	CASSQDAGNARSPLHF	TGCGCCAGCAGCCAAGATGCGGGGAACGCGAGGTCACCCCTCCACTTT
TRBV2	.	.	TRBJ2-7	CASTMGGNSYEQYF	TGTGCCAGCACCATGGGAGGCAACTCCTACGAGCAGTACTTC
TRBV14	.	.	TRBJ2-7	CASSHPTGNHEQYF	TGTGCCAGCAGCCACCCGACAGGCAACCACGAGCAGTACTTC
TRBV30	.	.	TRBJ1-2	CAWGTSGHYGYTF	TGTGCCTGGGGGACCTCTGGGCACTATGGCTACACCTTC
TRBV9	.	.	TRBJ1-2	CASSITGLGDYGYTF	TGTGCCAGCAGCATAACAGGTCTCGGGGACTATGGCTACACCTTC
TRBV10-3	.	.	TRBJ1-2	CAISDGQFNYGYTF	TGTGCCATCAGTGACGGACAGTTTAACTATGGCTACACCTTC